This is a list of T cell receptor beta chains from one sample in a study of blood T cell repertoires in COVID-19. TCRdb keeps only in-frame clones here, not all; method: immunoSEQ multiplex PCR. The sample shows about 240,000 clones, approximately 86% of them seen only once. What was sequenced was peripheral blood. These receptors were collected from a woman aged 70-85 years with active or convalescent COVID-19. CDR3s leave out the opening cysteine and the closing phenylalanine or tryptophan. Each record gives: V gene, clone size, CDR3 protein. A row's size may be missing; if present it is once, few, many or a size class.

>TRBV7-2|.
AIRGQGNSPLH
>TRBV15|.
ATSRVGTNFGNTIY
>TRBV11-2|few
ASSLSGTGTQPQH
>TRBV6-5|.
ASSYTTDSNYGYT
>TRBV5-6|.
ASIRVQTYNEQF
>TRBV5-1|.
ASSPGQAREKLF
>TRBV15|.
ATSREQGIYGYT
>TRBV6-2/TRBV6-3|.
ASSLAGLNYGYT
>TRBV7-6|.
ASSLSQGIGELF
>TRBV6-2/TRBV6-3|.
ASSYSNPSKLF
>TRBV5-4|.
ASTQAGGPVNEQF
>TRBV11-2|few
ASSSAGQNTGELF
>TRBV7-2|.
ASSFLTGNTEAF
>TRBV5-1|.
ASSLEGVGGYT
>TRBV13|.
ASSPGQGRVTEAF
>TRBV2|.
ASSEARGGDQH
>TRBV28|once
ASSLISGVNQPQH
>TRBV11-2|.
ASSLQAGSFMYEQY
>TRBV6-2/TRBV6-3|.
ASSYSPGQGREY
>TRBV7-9|.
ASSSIDRNYGYT
>TRBV6-4|.
ASRTSGGAGEQF
>TRBV29-1|.
SVTKQGSYGYT
>TRBV6-2/TRBV6-3|.
ASSSPASGGAHTQY
>TRBV11-2|.
ASDSTNSYEQY
>TRBV6-5|.
ASVERGQYGYT
>TRBV5-1|once
ASSIGQGNTGELF
>TRBV24-1|.
ATSEGREAF
>TRBV10-3|.
AISESEGYGYT
>TRBV2|.
ASSFQGDNSPLH
>TRBV21-1|.
ASSKWRLPSYEQY
>TRBV5-1|.
ASSSGTGQYDTQY
>TRBV7-2|.
ASRPGLAYEQY
>TRBV5-4|.
ASSFSASSYNSPLH
>TRBV13|once
ASSPSLAGEVDTQY
>TRBV11-3|.
ASSLGTGTGNHEQY
>TRBV6-2/TRBV6-3|.
ASSSGTGKGANYGYT
>TRBV3-1/TRBV3-2|.
ASSQSGGATYGYT
>TRBV9|.
ASSVSGGEYTGELF
>TRBV6-5|.
ASSRMGGANYGYT
>TRBV7-9|.
ASSQRGTYSSYNSPLH
>TRBV25-1|.
ASSESSRNYGYT